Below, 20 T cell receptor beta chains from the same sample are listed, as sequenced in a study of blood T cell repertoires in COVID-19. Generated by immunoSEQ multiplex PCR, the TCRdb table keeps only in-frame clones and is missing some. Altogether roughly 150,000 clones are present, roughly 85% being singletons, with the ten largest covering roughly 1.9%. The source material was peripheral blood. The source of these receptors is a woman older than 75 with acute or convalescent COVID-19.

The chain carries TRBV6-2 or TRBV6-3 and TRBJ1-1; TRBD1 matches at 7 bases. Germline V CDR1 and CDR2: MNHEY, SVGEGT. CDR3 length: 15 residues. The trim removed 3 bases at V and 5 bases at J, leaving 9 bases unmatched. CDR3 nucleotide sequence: TGTGCCAGCAGTTATAGAGGGGGCGCGAGGACTGAAGCTTTCTTT. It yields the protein CASSYRGGARTEAFF.

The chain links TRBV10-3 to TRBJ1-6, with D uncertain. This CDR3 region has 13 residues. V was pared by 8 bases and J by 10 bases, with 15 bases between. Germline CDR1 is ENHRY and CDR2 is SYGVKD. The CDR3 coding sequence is TGTGCCATCGGGTTCGGGGAACCCTCACCCCTCCACTTT. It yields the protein CAIGFGEPSPLHF.

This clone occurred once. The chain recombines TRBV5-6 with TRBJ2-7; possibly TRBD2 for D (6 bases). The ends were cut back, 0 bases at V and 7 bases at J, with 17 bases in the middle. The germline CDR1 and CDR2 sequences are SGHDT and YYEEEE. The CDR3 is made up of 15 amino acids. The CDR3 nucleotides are TGTGCCAGCAGCTTGGAGGCGGGATCACGGGATGAGCAGTACTTC. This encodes CASSLEAGSRDEQYF.

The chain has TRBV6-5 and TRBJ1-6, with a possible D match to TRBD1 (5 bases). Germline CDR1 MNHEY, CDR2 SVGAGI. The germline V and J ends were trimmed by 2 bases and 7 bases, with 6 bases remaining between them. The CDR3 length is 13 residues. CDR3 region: CASSYDSNSPLHF. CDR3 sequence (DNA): TGTGCCAGCAGTTACGACAGCAATTCACCCCTCCACTTT.

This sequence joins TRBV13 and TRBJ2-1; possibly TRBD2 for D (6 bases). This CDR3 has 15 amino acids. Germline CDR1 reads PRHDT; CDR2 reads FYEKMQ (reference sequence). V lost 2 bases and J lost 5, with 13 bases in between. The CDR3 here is CASSLSGYGHNEQFF. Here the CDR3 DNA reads TGTGCCAGCAGCTTAAGCGGGTACGGACACAATGAGCAGTTCTTC.

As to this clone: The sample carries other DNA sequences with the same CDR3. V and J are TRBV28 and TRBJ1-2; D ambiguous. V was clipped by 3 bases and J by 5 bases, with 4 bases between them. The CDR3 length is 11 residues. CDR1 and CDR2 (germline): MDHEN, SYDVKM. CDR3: CASSFRYGYTF. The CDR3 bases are TGTGCCAGCAGTTTCCGGTATGGCTACACCTTC.

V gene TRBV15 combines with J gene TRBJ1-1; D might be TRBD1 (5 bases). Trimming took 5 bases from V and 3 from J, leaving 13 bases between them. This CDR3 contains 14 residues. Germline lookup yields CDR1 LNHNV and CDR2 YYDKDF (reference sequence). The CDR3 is CATSEIRDYTEAFF. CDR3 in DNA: TGTGCCACCAGCGAGATTAGGGACTACACTGAAGCTTTCTTT.

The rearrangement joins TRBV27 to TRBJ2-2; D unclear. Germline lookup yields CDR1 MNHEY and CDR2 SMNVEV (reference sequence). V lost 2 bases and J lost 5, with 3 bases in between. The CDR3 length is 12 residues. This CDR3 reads CASSLRTGELFF. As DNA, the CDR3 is TGTGCCAGCAGTTTACGGACCGGGGAGCTGTTTTTT.

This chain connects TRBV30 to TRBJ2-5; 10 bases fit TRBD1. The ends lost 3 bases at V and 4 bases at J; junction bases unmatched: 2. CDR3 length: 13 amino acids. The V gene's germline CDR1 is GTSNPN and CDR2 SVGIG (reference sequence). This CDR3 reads CAWRRTGGETQYF. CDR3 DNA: TGTGCCTGGAGGAGGACAGGGGGAGAGACCCAGTACTTC. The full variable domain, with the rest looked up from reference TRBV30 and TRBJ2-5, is SQTIHQWPATLVQPVGSPLSLECTVEGTSNPNLYWYRQAAGRGLQLLFYSVGIGQISSEVPQNLSASRPQDRQFILSSKKLLLSDSGFYLCAWRRTGGETQYFGPGTRLLVL.

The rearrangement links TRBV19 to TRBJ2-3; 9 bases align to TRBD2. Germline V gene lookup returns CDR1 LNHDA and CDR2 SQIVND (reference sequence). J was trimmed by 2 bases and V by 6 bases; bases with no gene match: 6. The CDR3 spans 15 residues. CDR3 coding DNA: TGTGCCAGTAGCCCTAGCGGGGTCCCCACAGATACGCAGTATTTT. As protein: CASSPSGVPTDTQYF.

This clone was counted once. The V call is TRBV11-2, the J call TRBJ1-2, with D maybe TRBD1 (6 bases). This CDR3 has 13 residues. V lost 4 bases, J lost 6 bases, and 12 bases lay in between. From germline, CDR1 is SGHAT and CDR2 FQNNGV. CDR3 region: CASSWSGANGYTF. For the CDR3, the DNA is TGTGCCAGCAGCTGGTCAGGGGCGAATGGCTACACCTTC.

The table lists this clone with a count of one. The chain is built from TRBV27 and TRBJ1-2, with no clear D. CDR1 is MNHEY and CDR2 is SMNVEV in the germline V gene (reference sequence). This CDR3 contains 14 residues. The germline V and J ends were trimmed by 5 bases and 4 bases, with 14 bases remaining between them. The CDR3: CASSPGSLFYGYTF. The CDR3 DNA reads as TGTGCCAGCAGTCCCGGGTCTCTTTTCTATGGCTACACCTTC.

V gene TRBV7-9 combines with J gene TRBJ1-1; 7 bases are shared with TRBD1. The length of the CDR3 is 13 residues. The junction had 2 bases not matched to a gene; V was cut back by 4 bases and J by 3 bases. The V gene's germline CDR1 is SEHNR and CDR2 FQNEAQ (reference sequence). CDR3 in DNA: TGTGCCAGCAGCTCGGGACAGTACACTGAAGCTTTCTTT. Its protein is CASSSGQYTEAFF.

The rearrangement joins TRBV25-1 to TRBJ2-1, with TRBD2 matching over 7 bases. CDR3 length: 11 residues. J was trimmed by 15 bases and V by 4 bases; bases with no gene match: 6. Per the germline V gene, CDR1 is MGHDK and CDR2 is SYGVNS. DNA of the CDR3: TGTGCCAGCAGTGGAGGACTAGTTCTGTTCTTC. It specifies CASSGGLVLFF.

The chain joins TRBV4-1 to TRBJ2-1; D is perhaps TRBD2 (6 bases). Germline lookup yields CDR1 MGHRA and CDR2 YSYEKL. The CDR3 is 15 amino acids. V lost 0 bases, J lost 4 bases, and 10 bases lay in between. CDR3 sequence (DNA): TGCGCCAGCAGCCAAGACGGGGGAGAGTACAATGAGCAGTTCTTC. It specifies CASSQDGGEYNEQFF.

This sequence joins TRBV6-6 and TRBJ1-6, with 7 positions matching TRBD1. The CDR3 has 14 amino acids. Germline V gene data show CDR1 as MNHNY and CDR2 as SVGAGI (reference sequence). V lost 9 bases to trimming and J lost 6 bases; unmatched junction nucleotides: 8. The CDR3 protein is CASTPDRANSPLHF. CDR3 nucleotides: TGTGCCAGTACCCCAGACAGGGCTAATTCACCCCTCCACTTT.

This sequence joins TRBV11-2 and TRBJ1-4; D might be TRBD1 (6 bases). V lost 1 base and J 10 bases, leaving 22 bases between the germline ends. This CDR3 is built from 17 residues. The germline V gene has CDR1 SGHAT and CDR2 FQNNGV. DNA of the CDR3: TGTGCCAGCAGCTTAGTCTGGGGGCAGGACCCCCGAGGAAAACTGTTTTTT. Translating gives CASSLVWGQDPRGKLFF.

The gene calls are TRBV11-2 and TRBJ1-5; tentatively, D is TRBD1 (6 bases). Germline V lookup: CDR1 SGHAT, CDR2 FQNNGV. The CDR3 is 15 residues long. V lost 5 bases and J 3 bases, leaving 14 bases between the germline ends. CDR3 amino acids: CASSKEQGSNQPQHF. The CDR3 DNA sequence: TGTGCCAGCAGCAAAGAACAGGGTTCCAATCAGCCCCAGCATTTT.

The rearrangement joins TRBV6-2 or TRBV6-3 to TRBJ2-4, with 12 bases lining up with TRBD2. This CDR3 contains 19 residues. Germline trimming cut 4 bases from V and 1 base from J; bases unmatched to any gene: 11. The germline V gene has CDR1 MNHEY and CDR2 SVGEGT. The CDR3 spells CASSSLSSGRAGAKNIQYF. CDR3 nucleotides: TGTGCCAGCAGTTCCCTATCTAGCGGGAGGGCCGGGGCCAAAAACATTCAGTACTTC.

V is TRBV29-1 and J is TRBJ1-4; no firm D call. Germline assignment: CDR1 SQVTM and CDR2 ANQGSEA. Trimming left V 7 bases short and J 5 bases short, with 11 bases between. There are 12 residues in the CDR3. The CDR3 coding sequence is TGCAGCGCCCGCGGTGCGAATGAAAAACTGTTTTTT. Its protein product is CSARGANEKLFF. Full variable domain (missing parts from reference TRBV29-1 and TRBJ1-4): SAVISQKPSRDICQRGTSLTIQCQVDSQVTMMFWYRQQPGQSLTLIATANQGSEATYESGFVIDKFPISRPNLTFSTLTVSNMSPEDSSIYLCSARGANEKLFFGSGTQLSVL.